This T cell receptor (beta chain) was retrieved from a study of T cell responses to AZD1222 COVID-19 vaccine. Overall study context: Second-dose intervals of approximately 4 or approximately 12 weeks were pooled.

The CDR3 spans 15 residues. Trimming cost V 0 bases and J 5 bases; bases outside gene matches: 3. CDR1 WNHNN and CDR2 SYGVQD come from the germline V gene (reference sequence). For this clone: Its cognate antigen is unknown.

Study outcomes and limitations: Spike-specific TCR breadth and depth went up after people got two AZD1222 doses. Mapped onto spike, vaccine-associated CD4 TCRs spanned it and were dominant at 160-218 and 743-854. Clonal diversity may have been underestimated, and the donors were mostly white British, with more females than males.

Method: immunoSEQ multiplex PCR; TCRdb's copy keeps in-frame clones and lacks some. This sample has about 120,000 clones, with roughly nine tenths found just once. The TCR originated in an adult in good health. Sample: peripheral blood, taken on day 0 of AZD1222 vaccination. V usage is TRBV10-1 and J usage is TRBJ1-4; 7 bases are shared with TRBD1. The CDR3 coding sequence is TGCGCCAGCAGTGAGTCCGTCAGGGGGAATGAAAAACTGTTTTTT. It encodes CASSESVRGNEKLFF.